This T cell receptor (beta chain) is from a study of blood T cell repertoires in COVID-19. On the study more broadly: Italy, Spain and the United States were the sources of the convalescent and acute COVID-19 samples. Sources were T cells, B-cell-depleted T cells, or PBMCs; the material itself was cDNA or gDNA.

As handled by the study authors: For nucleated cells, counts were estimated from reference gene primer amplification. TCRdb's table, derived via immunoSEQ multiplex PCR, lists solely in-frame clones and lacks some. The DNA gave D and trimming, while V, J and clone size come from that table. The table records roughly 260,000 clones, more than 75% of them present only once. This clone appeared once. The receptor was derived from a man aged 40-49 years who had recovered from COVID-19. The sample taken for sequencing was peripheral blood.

CDR3 sequence: CASSLEGGGPPGPQHF. The CDR3 DNA sequence: TGTGCCAGCAGCTTAGAGGGGGGGGGCCCTCCGGGGCCCCAGCATTTT. The chain combines TRBV7-9 with TRBJ1-5; D might be TRBD1 (6 bases). The CDR3 contains 16 residues. Germline V lookup: CDR1 SEHNR, CDR2 FQNEAQ (reference sequence). V was clipped by 1 base and J by 9 bases, with 19 bases between them.